This T cell receptor (beta chain) appears in the sequencing data of a study of breast tumors, draining lymph nodes, adjacent tissues. Overall study findings and caveats: Tumors had less TCR diversity than lymph nodes, more than nontumor tissue. The data were judged consistent with most tumor T cells coming from lymph node and expanding in tumor.

The CDR3 extends over 15 amino acids. After removal of 6 bases from V and 1 base from J, the junction contained 4 bases not matched to a gene. Germline V gene sequence: CDR1 SGHTA, CDR2 FQGNSA. The lymph nodes were axillary draining lymph nodes from breast cancer patients. The table lists this clonotype with many counts. Its specificity is unknown. MiXCR, applied by TCRdb to the multiplex PCR reads, yields one record per CDR3 protein. The data hold some 97,000 distinct CDR3 sequences, with roughly 20% observed a single time. The receptor's source is a female donor with breast cancer. Some clones in this sample may be carry-over from other donors' samples. The sequenced sample consisted of axillary lymph node tissue. V usage is TRBV7-2 and J usage is TRBJ2-3; 10 bases are shared with TRBD2. The CDR3: CASSSLAGGTDTQYF. Written as DNA, the CDR3 is TGTGCCAGCAGTTCGCTAGCGGGGGGCACAGATACGCAGTATTTT.